The rows below give T cell receptor beta chains drawn from one sample of a study of cytomegalovirus exposure and HLA in healthy donors. Method: immunoSEQ multiplex PCR; TCRdb's copy keeps in-frame clones and lacks some. The table counts roughly 120,000 clones; approximately 2% lies in the top ten. Sequencing used PBMCs. The receptors originated from a man in his forties in good health and CMV-seronegative. The CDR3 runs from the conserved cysteine through the conserved F or W. The D gene is left open where the match is weak.

v_gene	j_gene	d_gene	CDR3nt	CDR3aa
TRBV2	TRBJ2-7	.	TGTGTCAGCCATGGCTCCGGAGCCGGGTACGAGCAGTACTTC	CVSHGSGAGYEQYF
TRBV5-1	TRBJ2-7	.	TGCGCCAGCAGCTTGACAGACTACGAGCAGTACTTC	CASSLTDYEQYF
TRBV7-9	TRBJ1-2	TRBD1	TGTGCCAGCAGCTTGGCCGGGACAGACTATGGCTACACCTTC	CASSLAGTDYGYTF
TRBV5-8	TRBJ1-2	TRBD1	TGTGCCAGCAGCTTAGGTCAGGGGGCCGGTGGCTACACCTTC	CASSLGQGAGGYTF
TRBV11-3	TRBJ2-1	.	TGTGCCAGCAGCTTATCGCCGAGCTCCTACAATGAGCAGTTCTTC	CASSLSPSSYNEQFF
TRBV6-5	TRBJ2-1	TRBD1	TGTGCCAGCAGCAAGACAGGGTCCTACAATGAGCAGTTCTTC	CASSKTGSYNEQFF
TRBV9	TRBJ2-3	.	TGTGCCAGCAGCGTAGGTTCTCGCACAGATACGCAGTATTTT	CASSVGSRTDTQYF
TRBV5-1	TRBJ2-1	TRBD2	TGCGCCAGCCGGACTAGCGGGCCCTACAATGAGCAGTTCTTC	CASRTSGPYNEQFF
TRBV5-4	TRBJ2-5	.	TGTGCCAGCAGTCCTAGACTAGAAATTGAGACCCAGTACTTC	CASSPRLEIETQYF
TRBV7-2	TRBJ2-7	TRBD2	TGTGCCAGCACCCATACTAGCGCGATCTCCTACGAGCAGTACTTC	CASTHTSAISYEQYF
TRBV10-2	TRBJ1-2	.	TGCGCCAGCCCAATGGCGGGGTTGGGCTATGGCTACACCTTC	CASPMAGLGYGYTF
TRBV10-3	TRBJ2-7	TRBD2	TGTGCCATCAGCGGCGGGAGAGGTCCCTACGAGCAGTACTTC	CAISGGRGPYEQYF
TRBV4-1	TRBJ2-2	.	TGCGCCAGCAGCCAAGTTCTTATGAACACCGGGGAGCTGTTTTTT	CASSQVLMNTGELFF
TRBV19	TRBJ2-2	TRBD1	TGTGCCAGTAGGCGAGGGCAGGGGGACACCGGGGAGCTGTTTTTT	CASRRGQGDTGELFF
TRBV5-4	TRBJ2-5	TRBD2	TGTGCCAGCAGGACGGGGGGCCTAGCGGGCCTGAGGGTAGAGACCCAGTACTTC	CASRTGGLAGLRVETQYF
TRBV5-6	TRBJ2-3	TRBD1	TGTGCCAGCAGCTCCGGGACAGTCAGCACAGATACGCAGTATTTT	CASSSGTVSTDTQYF
TRBV9	TRBJ2-3	TRBD2	TGTGCCAGCAGCGTAGAGAGCGGGAGGATCGTAGATACGCAGTATTTT	CASSVESGRIVDTQYF
TRBV4-2	TRBJ1-2	TRBD1	TGTGCCAGCAGCCAAGTAAGGACAGGAAGTTATCATGGCTACACCTTC	CASSQVRTGSYHGYTF
TRBV5-1	TRBJ2-2	TRBD2	TGCGCCAGCAGCTTGGGTGGTAGCGGGCCCGGCGGCGGGGAGCTGTTTTTT	CASSLGGSGPGGGELFF
TRBV29-1	TRBJ2-5	TRBD1	TGCAGCGTCATCAGACCGGGACAGCCCTTGTACTTC	CSVIRPGQPLYF
TRBV29-1	TRBJ1-2	TRBD1	TGCAGCGTATTAGCAGGGGGCTCAGACTATGGCTACACCTTC	CSVLAGGSDYGYTF
TRBV30	TRBJ2-1	TRBD2	TGTGCCTGGGCTAGCGGGAACTACAATGAGCAGTTCTTC	CAWASGNYNEQFF
TRBV4-1	TRBJ1-5	TRBD1	TGCGCCAGCAGCCTCGAAATGGGACAGGGTGTGGAGCCCCAGCATTTT	CASSLEMGQGVEPQHF
TRBV19	TRBJ1-2	.	TGTGCCAGTAGTCCCCAGGAAGGGGCAGGCTATGGCTACACCTTC	CASSPQEGAGYGYTF
TRBV7-6	TRBJ2-7	.	TGTGCCAGCAGCTTATACGAGGAGCAGTACTTC	CASSLYEEQYF
TRBV10-3	TRBJ1-2	TRBD1	TGTGCCATCAGTGAGAGGGGGCCGGCTGGCTACACCTTC	CAISERGPAGYTF
TRBV30	TRBJ1-5	TRBD1	TGTGCCTGGAGCCGCGACCTAGGGGGCTATAGCAATCAGCCCCAGCATTTT	CAWSRDLGGYSNQPQHF
TRBV5-4	TRBJ2-3	TRBD2	TGTGCCAGCAGCAGGACTAGCGGGAGTCTGGATACGCAGTATTTT	CASSRTSGSLDTQYF
TRBV7-9	TRBJ1-1	TRBD1	TGTGCCAGCAGCTTAGCGGCAGGGGGGCGAATGGGCACTGAAGCTTTCTTT	CASSLAAGGRMGTEAFF
TRBV29-1	TRBJ2-3	.	TGCAGCGTTCCCGATTCAGCGGTTGCCACAGATACGCAGTATTTT	CSVPDSAVATDTQYF
TRBV5-1	TRBJ2-4	.	TGCGCCAGCAGCTTGGACTTAAACATTCAGTACTTC	CASSLDLNIQYF
TRBV2	TRBJ2-3	TRBD1	TGTGCCAGCATGGACAGGCTCCTCTCAGATACGCAGTATTTT	CASMDRLLSDTQYF
TRBV4-1	TRBJ1-5	.	TGCGCCAGCAGCCAAGGGCCGAATAGCAATCAGCCCCAGCATTTT	CASSQGPNSNQPQHF
TRBV5-4	TRBJ2-2	.	TGTGCCAGCAGCCCCTATGCAGGGTCTTTCGGGGAGCTGTTTTTT	CASSPYAGSFGELFF
TRBV6-5	TRBJ2-2	.	TGTGCCAGCAGCTTCCGAGGGAGTAACACCGGGGAGCTGTTTTTT	CASSFRGSNTGELFF
TRBV5-1	TRBJ2-7	.	TGCGCCAGCAGCTTGGGGCTAGCGATGGCCGAGCAGTACTTC	CASSLGLAMAEQYF
TRBV6-5	TRBJ2-7	TRBD1	TGTGCCAGCAGTTACTCCGGGACAGTGTACTTC	CASSYSGTVYF
TRBV27	TRBJ1-1	.	TGTGCCAGCAGTTTAGGGGCGTACCGTGAAGCTTTCTTT	CASSLGAYREAFF
TRBV6-4	TRBJ2-3	.	TGTGCCAGCAGTGACGGGCCCACAGATACGCAGTATTTT	CASSDGPTDTQYF
TRBV6-1	TRBJ1-3	.	TGTGCCAGCATCCGCAGTACTGGAAACACCATATATTTT	CASIRSTGNTIYF
TRBV7-7	TRBJ2-2	TRBD2	TGTGCTAGCAGCCGCGGACTAGCGGGTGGGGAGCTGTTTTTT	CASSRGLAGGELFF
TRBV7-2	TRBJ1-5	TRBD1	TGTGCCAGCAGCCCGCGACAGGGGGCAAATCAGCCCCAGCATTTT	CASSPRQGANQPQHF
TRBV7-2	TRBJ1-4	.	TGTGCCAGCAGTTTGCAGGTGACCAGCGAAAAACTGTTTTTT	CASSLQVTSEKLFF
TRBV19	TRBJ2-1	.	TGTGCCAGTAGTATAGTCGGGGGAGAGCAGTTCTTC	CASSIVGGEQFF
TRBV19	TRBJ2-3	.	TGTGCCAGTAGACCAGCGAGCACAGATACGCAGTATTTT	CASRPASTDTQYF
TRBV27	TRBJ2-2	.	TGTGCCAGCAGTTTATCCAGCACGACTCGCGAGCTGTTTTTT	CASSLSSTTRELFF
TRBV11-2	TRBJ1-2	.	TGTGCCAGCAGCTTGGGTGGGGGGGGCTCGGAGTATGGCTACACCTTC	CASSLGGGGSEYGYTF
TRBV19	TRBJ1-5	TRBD1	TGTGCCAGTAGACCTGACAGGGTTGTCAATCAGCCCCAGCATTTT	CASRPDRVVNQPQHF